Below, 27 T cell receptor beta chains from the same sample are listed, as sequenced in a study of cytomegalovirus exposure and HLA in healthy donors. A multiplex PCR was run with 60 Vbeta primers and 13 Jbeta primers. The table came from immunoSEQ multiplex PCR; TCRdb's copy has only in-frame clones and leaves some out. The table lists tens of thousands of clones, 72% of them singletons. The specimen sequenced was PBMCs. The receptors were gathered from a woman in her fifties or sixties in good health and CMV-seropositive.

This chain joins TRBV27 and TRBJ1-1, with 9 positions matching TRBD1. Germline V CDR1 and CDR2: MNHEY, SMNVEV (reference sequence). CDR3 length: 18 residues. V lost 3 bases to trimming and J lost 1 base; unmatched junction nucleotides: 12. CDR3 in amino acids: CASSFSLRTGAKNTEAFF. Here the CDR3 DNA reads TGTGCCAGCAGTTTTTCATTAAGGACAGGGGCGAAGAACACTGAAGCTTTCTTT.

This chain connects TRBV7-2 to TRBJ1-1, with D possibly being TRBD1 (6 bases). This CDR3 is 13 amino acids long. Trimming took off 2 bases at V and 8 bases at J, with 12 bases between the two ends. The V gene's germline CDR1 is SGHTA and CDR2 FQGNSA. CDR3 bases: TGTGCCAGCAGCTTACCTGGACAGTCGGAAGCTTTCTTT. Protein: CASSLPGQSEAFF.

The chain carries TRBV27 and TRBJ2-5; no clear D. Trimming left V 3 bases short and J 1 base short, with 9 bases between. The germline V gene has CDR1 MNHEY and CDR2 SMNVEV (reference sequence). CDR3 size: 14 residues. The CDR3 DNA reads as TGTGCCAGCAGTTTTAGCTATCCCCAAGAGACCCAGTACTTC. It encodes CASSFSYPQETQYF.

The chain carries TRBV7-2 and TRBJ2-3; D is perhaps TRBD2 (6 bases). Trimming removed 3 bases at V and 2 bases at J, with 12 bases between. Germline V CDR1 and CDR2: SGHTA, FQGNSA. This CDR3 has 15 residues. Here the CDR3 DNA reads TGTGCCAGCAGCTTTCTAGCGATTGCCACAGATACGCAGTATTTT. Its translation: CASSFLAIATDTQYF.

The chain carries TRBV20-1 and TRBJ2-1, with TRBD2 as a possible D gene (6 bases). Between the trimmed V and J ends, which lost 6 bases and 9 bases, there was a span of 12 bases. The CDR3 runs 11 residues. CDR1 is DFQATT, CDR2 SNEGSKA, per germline (reference sequence). In DNA, the CDR3 is TGCAGTGCAAAGGTGGGGGGTGAGCAGTTCTTC. Its translation: CSAKVGGEQFF.

J is TRBJ2-1 and V is TRBV10-3; perhaps TRBD2 as D (5 bases). Germline CDR1 ENHRY, CDR2 SYGVKD. V lost 4 bases, J lost 0 bases, and 7 bases lay in between. CDR3 length equals 14 residues. CDR3 sequence reads: CAISATSSYNEQFF. CDR3 nucleotide sequence: TGTGCCATCAGTGCTACTAGCTCCTACAATGAGCAGTTCTTC.

The V call is TRBV5-5, the J call TRBJ2-7, with 9 positions matching TRBD2. The CDR3 consists of 14 residues. Germline V lookup: CDR1 SGHKS, CDR2 YYEKEE (reference sequence). Germline trimming cut 4 bases from V and 7 bases from J; bases unmatched to any gene: 9. CDR3 residues: CASSHSSGAEEQYF. The CDR3 DNA sequence: TGTGCCAGCAGCCATTCTAGCGGGGCGGAAGAGCAGTACTTC.

The V call is TRBV5-1, the J call TRBJ2-3; the match to TRBD2 covers 8 bases. V lost 4 bases to trimming and J lost 4 bases; unmatched junction nucleotides: 5. This CDR3 comprises 14 residues. The germline V gene has CDR1 SGHRS and CDR2 YFSETQ. CDR3 loop: CASSPGGLPDTQYF. The CDR3 DNA is TGCGCCAGCAGCCCGGGGGGGCTACCAGATACGCAGTATTTT.

In this sample, this clone turned up once. This chain's CDR3 is CAGTGGPNYNEQFF. CDR3 sequence (DNA): TGTGCCGGTACCGGGGGACCGAACTACAATGAGCAGTTCTTC. The chain is built from TRBV30 and TRBJ2-1; maybe TRBD2 (6 bases). CDR3 length: 14 residues. Deletions cut 8 bases from V and 3 bases from J, with 17 bases between. Germline-derived CDR1 and CDR2 are GTSNPN and SVGIG (reference sequence).

The V call is TRBV5-8, the J call TRBJ1-1; 9 nucleotides align to TRBD1. Trimming took 3 bases from V and 14 from J; bases not matched to a gene: 8. CDR3 length: 12 amino acids. CDR1 and CDR2 from the germline V gene are SGHTS and YDEGEE. CDR3 DNA: TGTGCCAGCAGCTATACGACAGGGGGGACGTTCTTT. Translating it yields CASSYTTGGTFF.

This rearrangement joins TRBV7-2 to TRBJ1-6; 9 nucleotides align to TRBD1. This CDR3 spans 16 amino acids. V dropped 5 bases and J dropped 5; count of bases not matched to a gene: 7. Germline loops: CDR1 SGHTA, CDR2 FQGNSA. This CDR3 reads CASSRTGASDNSPLHF. The CDR3 DNA reads TGTGCCAGCAGCCGGACAGGGGCTTCCGATAATTCACCCCTCCACTTT.

The chain carries TRBV27 and TRBJ2-7; 14 bases match TRBD2. J gave up 7 bases and V 5 bases, and 4 bases lay outside the gene matches. The CDR3 sequence is 14 residues long. CDR1 and CDR2 (germline): MNHEY, SMNVEV (reference sequence). CDR3 coding DNA: TGTGCCAGCAGTATACGGACTAGCGGGAGGGAGCAGTACTTC. It encodes CASSIRTSGREQYF.

The gene calls are TRBV6-5 and TRBJ2-3, with D perhaps TRBD2 (7 bases). Germline loops: CDR1 MNHEY, CDR2 SVGAGI. V gave up 4 bases and J gave up 6 bases, with 14 bases separating them. The CDR3 is 14 amino acids. CDR3 bases: TGTGCCAGCAGTTTTGGGGGGGCCAGGGATACGCAGTATTTT. Encoded protein: CASSFGGARDTQYF.

This sequence joins TRBV7-8 and TRBJ2-3; TRBD2 agrees at 8 bases. Germline CDR1 and CDR2: SGHVS and FQNEAQ. J gave up 4 bases and V 2 bases, and 20 bases lay outside the gene matches. The CDR3 sequence is 20 residues long. The CDR3 sequence: CASSLQERELPTSSPDTQYF. For the CDR3, the DNA is TGTGCCAGCAGCTTACAGGAGCGGGAGCTACCCACTTCGAGCCCAGATACGCAGTATTTT.

The chain carries TRBV5-1 and TRBJ2-7, with 8 bases that match TRBD1. This CDR3 is built from 14 residues. Trimming took 2 bases from V and 5 from J; bases not matched to a gene: 6. Germline CDR1 reads SGHRS; CDR2 reads YFSETQ. The CDR3 DNA follows: TGCGCCAGCAGCTTCGACAGGGGTCGGCACGAGCAGTACTTC. This encodes CASSFDRGRHEQYF.

The chain couples TRBV5-1 to TRBJ2-7, with 9 bases fitting TRBD1. The CDR3 contains 15 residues. V gave up 3 bases and J gave up 5 bases; unmatched junction bases: 9. Germline V gene lookup returns CDR1 SGHRS and CDR2 YFSETQ. CDR3 sequence (DNA): TGCGCCAGCAGCTCTACAGGGGGCGCAGTGGACGAGCAGTACTTC. Its protein is CASSSTGGAVDEQYF.

V and J are TRBV28 and TRBJ1-3; 8 positions match TRBD1. The CDR3 has 15 residues. Unmatched junction bases numbered 7, after V lost 7 bases and J lost 2 bases. The germline gives CDR1 MDHEN, CDR2 SYDVKM. This chain's CDR3 is CASKLGTGPGNTIYF. Written as DNA, the CDR3 is TGTGCCAGCAAACTCGGGACAGGCCCTGGAAACACCATATATTTT.

This clone occurred a few times. At one of its ends the junction is not consistent with the germline gene, which may arise from a read error. Other DNA sequences in this specimen translate into the identical CDR3. The V and J genes are TRBV7-2 and TRBJ2-3; no firm D call. The CDR3 covers 14 residues. The germline CDR1 and CDR2 sequences are SGHTA and FQGNSA. CDR3: CASSTTYSTDTQYF. The CDR3 region has the DNA TGCGCCAGCAGTACCACTTATAGCACAGATACGCAGTATTTT.

The gene calls are TRBV7-9 and TRBJ2-7; TRBD1 matches at 8 bases. Losses at the gene ends were 7 bases for V and 1 base for J; bases not matched to a gene: 9. The CDR3 is 15 residues long. Germline CDR1 and CDR2: SEHNR and FQNEAQ (reference sequence). The CDR3 sequence: CASTPRQGNSYEQYF. DNA of the CDR3: TGTGCCAGCACCCCCCGACAGGGGAATTCCTACGAGCAGTACTTC.

A remark on this clone: Other DNA sequences in this specimen translate into the identical CDR3. J is TRBJ2-2 and V is TRBV7-9, with no clear D. Germline CDR1 and CDR2: SEHNR and FQNEAQ (reference sequence). The CDR3 sequence is 12 residues long. V lost 2 bases, J lost 5 bases, and 3 bases lay in between. The CDR3 bases are TGTGCCAGCAGCTTATCGACCGGGGAGCTGTTTTTT. Protein sequence: CASSLSTGELFF.

The genes are TRBV7-3 and TRBJ2-1; no definite D call. Trimming removed 0 bases at V and 10 bases at J, with 7 bases between. Germline loops: CDR1 SGHTA, CDR2 FQGTGA. The CDR3 contains 12 residues. CDR3 in amino acids: CASSLTGGEQFF. DNA of the CDR3: TGTGCCAGCAGCTTAACCGGCGGAGAGCAGTTCTTC. Full variable domain (missing parts from reference TRBV7-3 and TRBJ2-1): GAGVSQTPSNKVTEKGKYVELRCDPISGHTALYWYRQSLGQGPEFLIYFQGTGAADDSGLPNDRFFAVRPEGSVSTLKIQRTERGDSAVYLCASSLTGGEQFFGPGTRLTVL.

This chain joins TRBV5-4 and TRBJ1-6, with a possible D match to TRBD1 (5 bases). The CDR3 totals 13 residues. Germline CDR1 SGHNT, CDR2 YYREEE (reference sequence). V gave up 0 bases and J gave up 8 bases, with 6 bases separating them. The CDR3 here is CASSLVRDSPLHF. The CDR3 bases are TGTGCCAGCAGCTTGGTCAGGGATTCACCCCTCCACTTT.

This clone showed up just a few times. The chain uses TRBV11-2 and TRBJ2-7, with 8 bases aligning to TRBD1. V lost 3 bases to trimming and J lost 2 bases; unmatched junction nucleotides: 3. The CDR3 loop spans 14 amino acids. Germline CDR1 and CDR2: SGHAT and FQNNGV. The DNA of the CDR3 is TGTGCCAGCAGCTTTGGGACAGGTCCCTACGAGCAGTACTTC. Its protein product is CASSFGTGPYEQYF.

The rearrangement uses TRBV7-2 and TRBJ1-2; TRBD1 might be the D (5 bases). From germline, CDR1 is SGHTA and CDR2 FQGNSA. The CDR3 has 15 amino acids. Trimming left V 5 bases short and J 2 bases short, with 15 bases between. The CDR3 reads CASSTGPRGNYGYTF. DNA for the CDR3: TGTGCCAGCAGCACCGGGCCGCGGGGGAACTATGGCTACACCTTC.

In regard to this clone: At one of its ends the junction is not consistent with the germline gene, which may arise from a read error. This chain connects TRBV7-9 to TRBJ1-2; D unresolved. CDR1 and CDR2 (germline): SEHNR, FQNEAQ (reference sequence). The CDR3 length is 12 residues. CDR3 sequence (DNA): TGTTCCAGCAGCTCTACCGGGTATGGCTACACCTTC. Translated: CSSSSTGYGYTF.

This chain uses TRBV2 with TRBJ2-3; 8 positions agree with TRBD2. Germline CDR1 SNHLY, CDR2 FYNNEI. The CDR3 sequence is 15 residues long. The V and J ends lost 8 bases and 6 bases, in that order; junction bases with no gene match: 13. The chain's CDR3 is CASASGRGASDTQYF. CDR3 DNA: TGTGCCAGCGCCTCCGGGCGGGGGGCCTCGGATACGCAGTATTTT.

The chain recombines TRBV7-2 with TRBJ2-7, with D perhaps matching TRBD2 (8 bases). The CDR3 is 15 amino acids. Germline V gene lookup returns CDR1 SGHTA and CDR2 FQGNSA. Trimming stripped 5 bases from V and 6 bases from J, with 20 bases between. The CDR3 sequence is CASSPGGAGDSEQYF. The CDR3 DNA follows: TGTGCCAGCAGCCCAGGGGGAGCGGGAGACAGCGAGCAGTACTTC.